This TCR beta chain was obtained from a study of shared clonotypes between healthy human individuals. Each sorted subset replicate got 200 ng genomic DNA, 25,000 to 35,000 genomes. Sequencing was performed with immunoSEQ multiplex PCR; in TCRdb, only in-frame clones are kept and a portion is missing. The repertoire holds about 2.5 million clones, with just under 95% as singletons. This CDR3 comprises 15 residues. The V end was cut by 0 bases, the J end by 3 bases, with 9 bases between. Germline V gene sequence: CDR1 MGHRA, CDR2 YSYEKL. Sequencing used naive CD4+ T cells from PBMCs. Noted subset: CD45RA+ positively selected. This sequence originates from a man between 18 and 29 years old in good health. Some clones in this sample may be carry-over from other donors' samples. V usage is TRBV4-1 and J usage is TRBJ1-5; no clear D gene. For the CDR3, the DNA is TGCGCCAGCAGCCAAGATGAAAGTTACAATCAGCCCCAGCATTTT. Its protein is CASSQDESYNQPQHF.